The rows below give T cell receptor beta chains drawn from one sample of a study of blood T cells in healthy people across ages. TCRdb passed the 5' RACE reads through MiXCR, listing each CDR3 protein once. This table has over a million distinct CDR3 sequences, roughly 59% appearing once. Material for sequencing was blood. These receptors all come from a young man in good health. CDR3s include the opening cysteine and the closing phenylalanine or tryptophan. A D gene is named only where the DNA matches it firmly. Clone size appears in some rows only: once, few, many, or a class for an expanded clone.

>TRBV5-1|few|TRBJ2-3|NA
TGCGCCAGCAGCCTCGACAGGCCTCAAAGCACAGATACGCAGTATTTT
CASSLDRPQSTDTQYF
>TRBV7-8|few|TRBJ2-5|TRBD2
TGTGCCAGCAGCTCCGTGGGCGGGGGGGCGATAAAGACCCAGTACTTC
CASSSVGGGAIKTQYF
>TRBV15|NA|TRBJ2-5|TRBD2
TGTGCCACCAGCAGGAGGGGAGGGGTAGGTGTGGAGACCCAGTACTTC
CATSRRGGVGVETQYF
>TRBV6-5|NA|TRBJ1-1|TRBD1
TGTGCCAGCAGTCGGATGGACAGGGAGAACACTGAAGCTTTCTTT
CASSRMDRENTEAFF
>TRBV11-2|NA|TRBJ2-2|TRBD2
TGTGCCAGCAGCTCCGGACTAGCGGTCGCCACCGGGGAGCTGTTTTTT
CASSSGLAVATGELFF
>TRBV29-1|few|TRBJ2-3|TRBD2
TGCAGCGTTGTCTGGACTAGCGACCCAGATACGCAGTATTTT
CSVVWTSDPDTQYF
>TRBV7-2|few|TRBJ2-5|NA
TGTGCCAGCAGCTTAACTAACAGTCAAGAGACCCAGTACTTC
CASSLTNSQETQYF
>TRBV7-6|NA|TRBJ2-3|TRBD1
TGTGCCAGCAGCTTGGACAGGGGGCGGGAAGATACGCAGTATTTT
CASSLDRGREDTQYF
>TRBV7-2|NA|TRBJ2-5|TRBD2
TGTGCCAGCAGGTCACCGGGACTAGTCTCCCGGGAGACCCAGTACTTC
CASRSPGLVSRETQYF
>TRBV15|many|TRBJ1-2|NA
TGTGCCACCAGCACTGGGGTCCTAGCTAACTATGGCTACACCTTC
CATSTGVLANYGYTF
>TRBV7-2|NA|TRBJ2-5|TRBD1
TGTGCCAGCAGCTTTGGCAGGGGGCGGTTTCAAGAGACCCAGTACTTC
CASSFGRGRFQETQYF
>TRBV4-3|NA|TRBJ2-1|NA
TGCGCCAGCAGCCAAGATTCCGGGGCGGCGTTGCCAAATGAGCAGTTCTTC
CASSQDSGAALPNEQFF
>TRBV29-1|few|TRBJ2-7|NA
TGCAGCGTTGAAAAGGCCTACGAGCAGTACTTC
CSVEKAYEQYF
>TRBV7-7|NA|TRBJ2-5|TRBD1
TGTGCCAGCAGCCCACAGACAGGGACAGAGACCCAGTACTTC
CASSPQTGTETQYF
>TRBV12-3/TRBV12-4|NA|TRBJ2-7|TRBD2
TGTGCCAGCAGTTTTGCGGCGGGAGTGAAGGAGAATGAGCAGTACTTC
CASSFAAGVKENEQYF
>TRBV7-2|NA|TRBJ2-3|TRBD2
TGTGCCAGTAGCTTAGCCAAGACTAGCGGGGTAGCGCAGTATTTT
CASSLAKTSGVAQYF
>TRBV25-1|NA|TRBJ2-7|TRBD1
TGTGCCAGCAGTGAAGGGACAGGGAGGGTTTACGAGCAGTACTTC
CASSEGTGRVYEQYF
>TRBV28|NA|TRBJ1-1|TRBD1
TGTGCCAGCACCCTAGACAGGGGAACAATGAACACTGAAGCTTTCTTT
CASTLDRGTMNTEAFF
>TRBV12-3/TRBV12-4|few|TRBJ2-1|NA
TGTGCCAGCATCCAAAAGGTTACGGGCGGTCTCTCCTACAATGAGCAGTTCTTC
CASIQKVTGGLSYNEQFF
>TRBV10-3|NA|TRBJ1-2|TRBD1
TGTGCCATCAGACCCGAGGGACAGTACTATGGCTACACCTTC
CAIRPEGQYYGYTF
>TRBV13|few|TRBJ1-4|NA
TGTGCCAGCAGCTTAAGAACAACTAATGAAAAACTGTTTTTT
CASSLRTTNEKLFF
>TRBV12-5|NA|TRBJ2-6|NA
TGTGCTAGTGGTTTCGCTGGGGCCAACGTCCTGACTTTC
CASGFAGANVLTF
>TRBV9|NA|TRBJ2-3|TRBD1
TGTGCCAGCAGCGGTTACAGGGGGGATACGCAGTATTTT
CASSGYRGDTQYF
>TRBV7-9|NA|TRBJ2-7|NA
TGTGCCCTCGAGGTACAACGGGGGACCTACGAGCAGTACTTC
CALEVQRGTYEQYF
>TRBV7-9|once|TRBJ1-4|NA
TGTGCCAGCAGCTTAACAGGGATCCCGTTTTTT
CASSLTGIPFF
>TRBV20-1|NA|TRBJ2-7|TRBD2
TGCAGCGCCTCTAGCGGGACACCTCGGTACGAGCAGTACTTC
CSASSGTPRYEQYF
>TRBV20-1|few|TRBJ2-7|NA
TGCAGTGCTAGATCCCCCGCGGGGAGTAACTACGAGCAGTACTTC
CSARSPAGSNYEQYF
>TRBV28|NA|TRBJ2-2|NA
TGTGCCAGCAGTTTGGTCCGTACGACGAACACCGGGGAGCTGTTTTTT
CASSLVRTTNTGELFF
>TRBV9|NA|TRBJ2-5|NA
TGTGCCAGCAGCGGATACAGTGGGCAAGAGACCCAGTACTTC
CASSGYSGQETQYF